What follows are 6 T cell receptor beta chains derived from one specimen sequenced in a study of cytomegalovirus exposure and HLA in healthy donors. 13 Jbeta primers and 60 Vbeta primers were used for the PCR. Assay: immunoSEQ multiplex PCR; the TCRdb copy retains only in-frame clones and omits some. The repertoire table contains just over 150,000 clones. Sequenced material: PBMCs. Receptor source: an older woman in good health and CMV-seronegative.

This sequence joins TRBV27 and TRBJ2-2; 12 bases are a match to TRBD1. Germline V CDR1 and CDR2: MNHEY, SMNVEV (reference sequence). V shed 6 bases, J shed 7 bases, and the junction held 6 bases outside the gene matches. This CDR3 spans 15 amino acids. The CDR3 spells CASSRGQGAIGELFF. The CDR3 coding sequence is TGTGCCAGCAGCCGGGGACAGGGGGCGATCGGGGAGCTGTTTTTT.

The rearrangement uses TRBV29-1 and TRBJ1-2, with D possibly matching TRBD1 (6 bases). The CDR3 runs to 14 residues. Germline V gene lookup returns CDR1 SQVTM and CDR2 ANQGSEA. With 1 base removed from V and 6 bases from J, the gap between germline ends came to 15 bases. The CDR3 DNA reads TGCAGCGTTGAAGGGCGGGGGGCTTCGCATGGCTACACCTTC. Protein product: CSVEGRGASHGYTF.

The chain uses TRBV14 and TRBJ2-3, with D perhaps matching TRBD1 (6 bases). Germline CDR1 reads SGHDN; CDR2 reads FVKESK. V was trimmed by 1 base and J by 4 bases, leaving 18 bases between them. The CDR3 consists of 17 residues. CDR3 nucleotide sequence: TGTGCCAGCAGCCAAGGCCCTGGGACACCTATTTCAGATACGCAGTATTTT. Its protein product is CASSQGPGTPISDTQYF.

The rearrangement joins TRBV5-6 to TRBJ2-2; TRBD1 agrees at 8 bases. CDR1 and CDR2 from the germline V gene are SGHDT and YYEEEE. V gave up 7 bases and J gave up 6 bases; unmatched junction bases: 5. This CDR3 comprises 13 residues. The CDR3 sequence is CASDRGGAGELFF. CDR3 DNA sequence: TGTGCCAGCGACAGGGGTGGGGCCGGGGAGCTGTTTTTT.

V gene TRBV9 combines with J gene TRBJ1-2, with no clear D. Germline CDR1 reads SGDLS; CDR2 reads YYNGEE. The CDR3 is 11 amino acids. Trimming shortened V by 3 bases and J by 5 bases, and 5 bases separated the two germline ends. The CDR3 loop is CASSAMYGYTF. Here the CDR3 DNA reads TGTGCCAGCAGCGCCATGTATGGCTACACCTTC.

The CDR3 spells CATQGDPSYEQYF. Here the CDR3 DNA reads TGTGCCACCCAAGGAGACCCCAGCTACGAGCAGTACTTC. The chain recombines TRBV25-1 with TRBJ2-7; D unresolved. The CDR3 is made up of 13 amino acids. V was trimmed by 10 bases and J by 3 bases, leaving 16 bases between them. Germline V gene lookup returns CDR1 MGHDK and CDR2 SYGVNS.